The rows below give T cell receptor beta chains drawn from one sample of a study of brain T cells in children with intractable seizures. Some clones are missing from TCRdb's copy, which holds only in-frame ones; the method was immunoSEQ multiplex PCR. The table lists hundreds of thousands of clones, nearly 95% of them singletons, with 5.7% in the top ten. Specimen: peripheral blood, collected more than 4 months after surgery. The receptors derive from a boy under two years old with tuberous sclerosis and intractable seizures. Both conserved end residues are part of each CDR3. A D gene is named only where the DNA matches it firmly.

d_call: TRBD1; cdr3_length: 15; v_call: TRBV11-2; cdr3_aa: CASSLRRTGADEQYF
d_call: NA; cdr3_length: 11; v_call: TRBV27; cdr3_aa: CASSSYGEQFF
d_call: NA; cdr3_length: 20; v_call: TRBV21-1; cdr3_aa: CASSKEVTFKGQPSRYGYTF
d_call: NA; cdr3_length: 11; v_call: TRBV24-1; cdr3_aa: CATSDWQTQYF
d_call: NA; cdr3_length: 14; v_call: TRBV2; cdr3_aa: CASRADRTLNEQFF
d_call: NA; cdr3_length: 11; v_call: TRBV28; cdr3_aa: CASSFSSGYTF
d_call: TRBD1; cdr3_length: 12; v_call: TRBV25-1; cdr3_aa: CASRGTAREQYF
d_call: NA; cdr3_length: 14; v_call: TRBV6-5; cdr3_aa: CASKGSHSGNTIYF
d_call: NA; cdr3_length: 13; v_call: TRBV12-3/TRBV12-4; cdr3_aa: CASTPGRNYGYTF
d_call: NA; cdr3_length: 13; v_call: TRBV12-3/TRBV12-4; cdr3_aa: CASSLGGVNEQFF
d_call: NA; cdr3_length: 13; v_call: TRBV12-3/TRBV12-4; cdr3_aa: CASSLHKGLEAFF
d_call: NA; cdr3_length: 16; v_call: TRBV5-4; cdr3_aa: CASSSTFSTGQNGYTF
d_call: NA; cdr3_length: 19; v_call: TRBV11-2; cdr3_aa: CASSSLDIRGYSGANVLTF
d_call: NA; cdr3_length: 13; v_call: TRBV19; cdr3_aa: CASRSGEGYGYTF
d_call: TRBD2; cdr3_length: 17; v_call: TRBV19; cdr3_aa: CASSMGWAGGPQETQYF
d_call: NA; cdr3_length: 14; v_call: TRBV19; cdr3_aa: CASSIVLATDTQYF
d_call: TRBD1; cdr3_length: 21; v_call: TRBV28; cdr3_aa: CASSSGLTPTGTGRSNQPQHF
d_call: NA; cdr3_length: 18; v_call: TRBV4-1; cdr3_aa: CASSPRIRDTFSGNTIYF